Listed here are 13 T cell receptor beta chains from one sample, sequenced in a study of blood T cell repertoires in COVID-19. Profiled with immunoSEQ multiplex PCR; TCRdb holds only in-frame clones, not every one. This table holds about 270,000 clones, around nine tenths found once. Sequenced sample: peripheral blood. These receptors all stem from a man aged 40-49 years who had recovered from COVID-19.

This chain uses TRBV5-1 with TRBJ2-1; D gene uncertain. With 4 bases removed from V and 8 bases from J, the gap between germline ends came to 16 bases. CDR1 is SGHRS and CDR2 is YFSETQ in the germline V gene. This CDR3 has 14 residues. The DNA of the CDR3 is TGCGCCAGCAGCGAGGCATTACCCTCGGATGAGCAGTTCTTC. It codes for CASSEALPSDEQFF.

The chain employs TRBV12-5 and TRBJ2-7, with 8 bases lining up with TRBD1. The J segment lost 6 bases and the V segment lost 2 bases, leaving 6 bases of the junction unmatched. The CDR3 is 14 residues long. Germline V gene sequence: CDR1 LGHNT, CDR2 FRNRAP. Here the CDR3 reads CASGLHRGTSEQYF. Written as DNA, the CDR3 is TGTGCTAGTGGTTTGCACAGGGGGACGAGCGAGCAGTACTTC.

A single count supports this clone. The chain links TRBV2 to TRBJ2-5; 8 bases line up with TRBD2. This CDR3 has 15 amino acids. From germline, CDR1 is SNHLY and CDR2 FYNNEI. Losses at the gene ends were 6 bases for V and 4 bases for J; bases not matched to a gene: 10. Here the CDR3 DNA reads TGTGCCAGCAGAGGGGATAGCGGGGTCCGAGAGACCCAGTACTTC. It codes for CASRGDSGVRETQYF.

V and J are TRBV3-1 (or the pseudogene TRBV3-2) and TRBJ2-5; perhaps TRBD1 as D (6 bases). V lost 5 bases and J lost 7, with 20 bases in between. The CDR3 totals 15 residues. Germline-derived CDR1 and CDR2 are LGHDT and YNNKEL (reference sequence). This CDR3 reads CASSISGGRMGTQYF. CDR3 sequence (DNA): TGTGCCAGCAGCATTTCTGGGGGCAGGATGGGGACCCAGTACTTC.

This clone was seen a handful of times. This chain joins TRBV5-5 and TRBJ2-5; TRBD2 matches 7 bases. CDR3 length: 15 amino acids. V was clipped by 4 bases and J by 4 bases; unmatched bases: 10. Germline CDR1 SGHKS, CDR2 YYEKEE (reference sequence). This CDR3 is CASSHEMTSPETQYF. The CDR3 DNA reads as TGTGCCAGCAGCCACGAAATGACTAGCCCAGAGACCCAGTACTTC.

The gene calls are TRBV29-1 and TRBJ2-7, with 9 bases identical to TRBD1. The CDR3 is made up of 13 amino acids. The V gene's germline CDR1 is SQVTM and CDR2 ANQGSEA. Unmatched junction bases numbered 0, after V lost 1 base and J lost 2 bases. Here the CDR3 reads CSVEGTGAYEQYF. CDR3 sequence (DNA): TGCAGCGTTGAAGGGACAGGGGCCTACGAGCAGTACTTC.

V usage is TRBV27 and J usage is TRBJ2-3, with TRBD2 matching 7 bases. The CDR3 is 14 residues long. Germline-derived CDR1 and CDR2 are MNHEY and SMNVEV (reference sequence). V shed 7 bases and J 1 base; nucleotides not matched to a gene: 5. CDR3 coding DNA: TGTGCCAGCAACAAGCGGGGAGGCACAGATACGCAGTATTTT. Translated: CASNKRGGTDTQYF.

The chain uses TRBV4-3 and TRBJ2-2; weak D call: TRBD1 (5 bases). Trimming removed 0 bases from V and 2 bases from J, with 10 bases in between. This CDR3 comprises 16 residues. Per germline, CDR1 LGHNA and CDR2 YSLEER. CDR3 DNA: TGCGCCAGCAGCCAAGACAAGGGGCCCAACACCGGGGAGCTGTTTTTT. Protein: CASSQDKGPNTGELFF.

This clone was detected a few times. The sample contains more than one DNA sequence encoding this CDR3. CDR3 residues: CASSTGQRYNEQFF. The CDR3 region has the DNA TGTGCCAGCAGTACGGGACAGCGGTACAATGAGCAGTTCTTC. This chain uses TRBV6-6 with TRBJ2-1, with 7 bases lining up with TRBD1. CDR1 and CDR2 (germline): MNHNY, SVGAGI (reference sequence). Losses at the gene ends were 5 bases for V and 4 bases for J; bases not matched to a gene: 5. The CDR3 runs to 14 residues.

The gene calls are TRBV5-4 and TRBJ1-2; 7 nucleotides line up with TRBD1. CDR1 is SGHNT and CDR2 is YYREEE in the germline V gene (reference sequence). This CDR3 spans 13 amino acids. V lost 2 bases and J lost 8; bases outside the gene matches: 6. The CDR3 DNA sequence: TGTGCCAGCAGCTTAACAGGGGAAGGCGGCTACACCTTC. It encodes CASSLTGEGGYTF.

This rearrangement joins TRBV11-2 to TRBJ1-5, with D possibly TRBD1 on 6 matching bases. With 4 bases removed from V and 1 base from J, the gap between germline ends came to 11 bases. The CDR3 runs 15 residues. From germline, CDR1 is SGHAT and CDR2 FQNNGV. CDR3 sequence: CASSSTGNSNQPQHF. The CDR3 nucleotides are TGTGCCAGCAGCTCTACAGGGAACAGCAATCAGCCCCAGCATTTT.

This clone was recorded once. This sequence joins TRBV9 and TRBJ1-5; D unclear. The length of the CDR3 is 14 residues. V dropped 4 bases and J dropped 5 bases, with 13 bases sitting between them. From germline, CDR1 is SGDLS and CDR2 YYNGEE. CDR3 protein: CASSTRASDQPQHF. The CDR3 DNA follows: TGTGCCAGCAGCACCCGCGCCTCGGATCAGCCCCAGCATTTT. Complete variable domain (other parts from reference TRBV9 and TRBJ1-5): DSGVTQTPKHLITATGQRVTLRCSPRSGDLSVYWYQQSLDQGLQFLIQYYNGEERAKGNILERFSAQQFPDLHSELNLSSLELGDSALYFCASSTRASDQPQHFGDGTRLSIL.

The chain has TRBV12-5 and TRBJ2-2; TRBD2 matches at 9 bases. V gave up 11 bases and J gave up 4 bases; unmatched junction bases: 5. The CDR3 length is 13 residues. Germline loops: CDR1 LGHNT, CDR2 FRNRAP. CDR3 sequence: CACSGRGTGELFF. CDR3 nucleotide sequence: TGTGCTTGTAGCGGGAGAGGCACCGGGGAGCTGTTTTTT.